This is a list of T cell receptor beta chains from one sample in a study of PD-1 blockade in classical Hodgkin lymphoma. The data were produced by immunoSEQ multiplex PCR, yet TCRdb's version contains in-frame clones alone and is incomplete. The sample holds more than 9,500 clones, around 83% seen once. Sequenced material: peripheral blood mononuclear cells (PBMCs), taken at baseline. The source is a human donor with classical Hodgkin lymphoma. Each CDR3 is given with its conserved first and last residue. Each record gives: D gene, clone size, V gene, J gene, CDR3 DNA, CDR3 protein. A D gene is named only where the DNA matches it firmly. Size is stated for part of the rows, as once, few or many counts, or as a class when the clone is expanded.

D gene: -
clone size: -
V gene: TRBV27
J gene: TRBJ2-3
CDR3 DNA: TGTGCCAGCAGTTTTGGGCAGCATACGCAGTATTTT
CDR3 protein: CASSFGQHTQYF

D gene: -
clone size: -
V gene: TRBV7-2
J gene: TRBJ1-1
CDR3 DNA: TGTGCCAGCAGCTTTTTAGTGAACACTGAAGCTTTCTTT
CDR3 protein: CASSFLVNTEAFF

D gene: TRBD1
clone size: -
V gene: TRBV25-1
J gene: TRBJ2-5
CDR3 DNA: TGTGCCAGCAGTGCACCCGGGACAGGGTCCGAGACCCAGTACTTC
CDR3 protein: CASSAPGTGSETQYF

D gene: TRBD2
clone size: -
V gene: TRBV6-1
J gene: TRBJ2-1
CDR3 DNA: TGTGCCAGCAGCGAATTCCCTCGACCGACTAGCGGGAGGGGGTCCTACAATGAGCAGTTCTTC
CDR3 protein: CASSEFPRPTSGRGSYNEQFF

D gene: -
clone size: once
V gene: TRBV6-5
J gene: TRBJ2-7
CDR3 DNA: TGTGCCAGCAGTTATTCGTCCTACGAGCAGTACTTC
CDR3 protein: CASSYSSYEQYF

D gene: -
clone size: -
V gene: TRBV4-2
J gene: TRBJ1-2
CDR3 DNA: TGTGCCAGCAGCCAAGATCCGGGTGGGGTAGCTAACTATGGCTACACCTTC
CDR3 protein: CASSQDPGGVANYGYTF

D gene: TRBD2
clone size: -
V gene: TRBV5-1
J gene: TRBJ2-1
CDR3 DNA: TGCGCCAGCAGCCCGGGACTAGCGGGAGAGGGGGAGCAGTTCTTC
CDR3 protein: CASSPGLAGEGEQFF

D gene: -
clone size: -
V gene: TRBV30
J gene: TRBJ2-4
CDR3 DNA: TGTGCCTGGAGTGTGAGGCAGGGTAGGGCCAAAAACATTCAGTACTTC
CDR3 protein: CAWSVRQGRAKNIQYF

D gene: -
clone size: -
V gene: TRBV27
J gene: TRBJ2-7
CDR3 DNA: TGTGCCAGCAGTTTAACCGGGGGGCTAGTTTACGAGCAGTACTTC
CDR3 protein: CASSLTGGLVYEQYF

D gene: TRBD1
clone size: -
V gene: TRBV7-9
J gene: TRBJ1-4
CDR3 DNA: TGTGCCAGCAGCTTAGGGGACAGGGGCTCCCTTGAAAAACTGTTTTTT
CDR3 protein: CASSLGDRGSLEKLFF

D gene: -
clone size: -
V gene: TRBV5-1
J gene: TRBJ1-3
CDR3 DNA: TGCGCCAGCAGCCGTTGGGACTCTGGAAACACCATATATTTT
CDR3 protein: CASSRWDSGNTIYF

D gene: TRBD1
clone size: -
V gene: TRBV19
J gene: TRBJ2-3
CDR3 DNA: TGTGCCAGTAGCCATGGGACAGGCACAGATACGCAGTATTTT
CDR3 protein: CASSHGTGTDTQYF

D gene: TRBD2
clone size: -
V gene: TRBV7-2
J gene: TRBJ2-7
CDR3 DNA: TGTGCCAGCAGCCTAACGACTAGCGGCGGCTACGAGCAGTACTTC
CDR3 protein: CASSLTTSGGYEQYF

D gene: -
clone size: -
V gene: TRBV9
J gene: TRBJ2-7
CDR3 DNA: TGTGCCAGCAGCGTTGGTCATGGGAGATACGAGCAGTACTTC
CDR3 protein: CASSVGHGRYEQYF

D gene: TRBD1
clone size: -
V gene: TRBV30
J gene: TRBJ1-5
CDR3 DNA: TGTGCCTGGAGCTTACCAAGGACAGGGGTTATTCAGCCCCAGCATTTT
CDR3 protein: CAWSLPRTGVIQPQHF

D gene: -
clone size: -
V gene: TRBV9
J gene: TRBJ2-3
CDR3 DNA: TGTGCCAGCAGCGTAGGGTCGCCAGATACGCAGTATTTT
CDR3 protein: CASSVGSPDTQYF

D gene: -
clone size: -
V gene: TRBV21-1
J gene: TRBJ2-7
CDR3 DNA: TGTGCCACCCTGGCGGGACACCGAAGCTCCTACGAGCAGTACTTC
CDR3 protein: CATLAGHRSSYEQYF

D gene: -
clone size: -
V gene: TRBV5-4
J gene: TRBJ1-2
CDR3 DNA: TGTGCCAGCAGCCCAGACGGCTACTATGGCTACACCTTC
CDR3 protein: CASSPDGYYGYTF

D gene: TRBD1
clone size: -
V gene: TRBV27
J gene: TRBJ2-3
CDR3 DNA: TGTGCCAGCAGAATGACCGGGACAGAAACAGATACGCAGTATTTT
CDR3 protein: CASRMTGTETDTQYF

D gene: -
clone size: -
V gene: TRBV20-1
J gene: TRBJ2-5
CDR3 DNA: TGCAGTGCTTTGGGGGGAGAGACCCAGTACTTC
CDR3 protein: CSALGGETQYF

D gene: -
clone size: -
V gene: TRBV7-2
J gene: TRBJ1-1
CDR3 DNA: TGTGCCAGCAGCTTCAGGGCTTTGAACACTGAAGCTTTCTTT
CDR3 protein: CASSFRALNTEAFF

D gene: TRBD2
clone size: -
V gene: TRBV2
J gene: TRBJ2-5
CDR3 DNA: TGTGCCAGTACTCGACTAGCGGGGCCCCAAGAGACCCAGTACTTC
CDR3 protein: CASTRLAGPQETQYF

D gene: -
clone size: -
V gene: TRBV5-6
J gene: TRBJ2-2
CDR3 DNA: TGTGCCAGCAGCCCCCCCCGCAGCGCTGATATAGTAGCCGGGGAGCTGTTTTTT
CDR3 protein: CASSPPRSADIVAGELFF

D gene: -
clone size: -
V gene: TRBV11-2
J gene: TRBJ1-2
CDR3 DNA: TGTGCCAGCAGAGAGAGGAGTGGCTACACCTTC
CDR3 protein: CASRERSGYTF

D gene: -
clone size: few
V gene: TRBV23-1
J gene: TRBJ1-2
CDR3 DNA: TGCGCCAGCAGTCTGCCCCCCGACGGAAAAAGCTATGGCTACACCTTC
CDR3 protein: CASSLPPDGKSYGYTF

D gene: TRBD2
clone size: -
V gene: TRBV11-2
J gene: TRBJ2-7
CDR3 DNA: TGTGCCAGCAGCCTAGTTAATGGGAGGGGAGCCTACGAGCAGTACTTC
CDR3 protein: CASSLVNGRGAYEQYF

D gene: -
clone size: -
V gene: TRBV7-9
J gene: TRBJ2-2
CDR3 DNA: TGTGCCAGCAGCTTCGAGGGGAACACCGGGGAGCTGTTTTTT
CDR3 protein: CASSFEGNTGELFF

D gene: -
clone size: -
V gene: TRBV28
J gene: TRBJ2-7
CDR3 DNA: TGTGCCAGCAGTTTCAGGGTGGAGCAGTACTTC
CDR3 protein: CASSFRVEQYF

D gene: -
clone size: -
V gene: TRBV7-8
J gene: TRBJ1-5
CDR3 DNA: TGTGCCAGCAGCTTAGGCCCACTGGCAGCTCCTCAGCCCCAGCATTTT
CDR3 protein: CASSLGPLAAPQPQHF

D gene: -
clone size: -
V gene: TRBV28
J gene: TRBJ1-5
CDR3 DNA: TGTGCCAGCAGTTTAAGTTCCAGGCTCGGTCAGCCCCAGCATTTT
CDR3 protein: CASSLSSRLGQPQHF

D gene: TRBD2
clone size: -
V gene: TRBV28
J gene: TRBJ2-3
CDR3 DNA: TGTGCCAGCAGTTTAAAACTAGCGGGCACAGATACGCAGTATTTT
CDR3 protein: CASSLKLAGTDTQYF